The 14 T cell receptor beta chains below all came from one sample that was sequenced in a study of T cells in Graves' hyperthyroidism and ophthalmopathy (dated by TCRdb to about 2019). The protocol used for the library was multiplex PCR. Sequencing took place on an Illumina HiSeq 2000. Amplification of TCR beta CDR3 regions was carried out from RNA transcripts. A first-round RT-PCR of the TCR CDR3 used the HTBI primer set with the Qiagen OneStep RT-PCR kit. TCRdb redid the processing of the public reads, applying fastp at Q25 and MiXCR, and retained in-frame beta chains. Under each unique CDR3 protein, matching rows form one entry showing the most common genes and DNA. This sample is represented by 92,000 or so distinct CDR3 sequences; around 50% of them were singletons. The ten largest account for less than 30% of the sample. The sample taken for sequencing was blood. These receptors were obtained from a woman aged 40 to 49 with Graves' hyperthyroidism.

This clonotype showed up many times. The CDR3 region is CASSLRPGELFF. Here the CDR3 DNA reads TGTGCCAGCAGCCTACGACCCGGGGAGCTGTTTTTT. The chain couples TRBV13 to TRBJ2-2, with D unclear. This CDR3 contains 12 residues. Trimming removed 5 bases from V and 6 bases from J, with 7 bases in between. Per the germline V gene, CDR1 is PRHDT and CDR2 is FYEKMQ (reference sequence). The full variable domain, its missing parts supplied by reference TRBV13 and TRBJ2-2, is AAGVIQSPRHLIKEKRETATLKCYPIPRHDTVYWYQQGPGQDPQFLISFYEKMQSDKGSIPDRFSAQQFSDYHSELNMSSLELGDSALYFCASSLRPGELFFGEGSRLTVL.

V usage is TRBV9 and J usage is TRBJ1-3; D ambiguous. V lost 0 bases, J lost 4 bases, and 5 bases lay in between. The CDR3 contains 13 residues. Germline V CDR1 and CDR2: SGDLS, YYNGEE. The CDR3 reads CASSVDPGNTIYF. The CDR3 bases are TGTGCCAGCAGCGTAGATCCAGGAAACACCATATATTTT.

This clonotype came up many times. The V and J genes are TRBV29-1 and TRBJ2-7; D is perhaps TRBD1 or TRBD2 (5 bases each). V lost 8 bases, J lost 3 bases, and 14 bases lay in between. The CDR3 has 12 amino acids. The germline V gene encodes CDR1 SQVTM and CDR2 ANQGSEA. This CDR3 reads CSPRGRFYEQYF. Written as DNA, the CDR3 is TGCAGCCCCCGGGGCCGTTTCTACGAGCAGTACTTC.

As regards this clonotype: Sequence at one end of the junction differs from germline and may be a read error. The V call is TRBV10-1, the J call TRBJ1-6, with unresolved D. The germline CDR1 and CDR2 sequences are WNHNN and SYGVQD (reference sequence). This CDR3 has 15 residues. The CDR3: CASRQQKSYNSPLRF. The CDR3 DNA sequence: TGCGCCAGCAGACAACAGAAGAGCTACAATTCACCCCTCCGCTTT.

V gene TRBV13 combines with J gene TRBJ2-7; 9 bases line up with TRBD1. CDR1 is PRHDT and CDR2 is FYEKMQ in the germline V gene (reference sequence). There are 15 residues in the CDR3. Trimming cost V 4 bases and J 3 bases; bases outside gene matches: 7. Here the CDR3 DNA reads TGTGCCAGCAGCTCCTCCGGGACAGGGTACTACGAGCAGTACTTC. Translation gives CASSSSGTGYYEQYF. Full variable domain (missing parts from reference TRBV13 and TRBJ2-7): AAGVIQSPRHLIKEKRETATLKCYPIPRHDTVYWYQQGPGQDPQFLISFYEKMQSDKGSIPDRFSAQQFSDYHSELNMSSLELGDSALYFCASSSSGTGYYEQYFGPGTRLTVT.

The rearrangement links TRBV7-3 to TRBJ2-7, with 13 positions matching TRBD2. CDR1 SGHTA and CDR2 FQGTGA come from the germline V gene. This CDR3 spans 14 amino acids. The V and J ends lost 5 bases and 6 bases, in that order; junction bases with no gene match: 4. The CDR3 reads CASSTSGRAGEQYF. Here the CDR3 DNA reads TGTGCCAGCAGCACTAGCGGGAGGGCCGGCGAGCAGTACTTC.

The chain combines TRBV7-2 with TRBJ2-5; 9 bases are shared with TRBD2. In germline, CDR1 is SGHTA, CDR2 FQGNSA. Germline trimming cut 5 bases from V and 2 bases from J; bases unmatched to any gene: 12. The CDR3 loop spans 17 amino acids. In DNA, the CDR3 is TGTGCCAGCAGCCGAGTGGCGGGAGGGCCCGGGCAAGAGACCCAGTACTTC. This gives the protein CASSRVAGGPGQETQYF.

Notes on this clonotype: The final CDR3 position lacks the conserved phenylalanine or tryptophan, pointing to a likely read error. This sequence joins TRBV20-1 and TRBJ2-7; perhaps TRBD2 as D (5 bases). Per germline, CDR1 DFQATT and CDR2 SNEGSKA (reference sequence). V was trimmed by 3 bases and J by 0 bases, leaving 15 bases between them. CDR3 size: 15 residues. The CDR3 bases are TGCAGTGCTAGCCCCCGGGCGGGCCTCTCCTACGAGCAGTACCTC. Protein sequence: CSASPRAGLSYEQYL.

V usage is TRBV29-1 and J usage is TRBJ2-5; D is possibly TRBD1 (6 bases). This CDR3 spans 12 amino acids. V lost 3 bases and J 2 bases, leaving 7 bases between the germline ends. Germline CDR1 and CDR2: SQVTM and ANQGSEA. CDR3 DNA sequence: TGCAGCGTTGACGGGACACAAGAGACCCAGTACTTC. Residues: CSVDGTQETQYF.

The J gene is TRBJ2-1, the V gene TRBV12-3 or TRBV12-4; 7 nucleotides line up with TRBD1. V was pared by 4 bases and J by 6 bases, with 0 bases of the junction left unmatched. The CDR3 contains 12 residues. The CDR3 DNA is TGTGCCAGCAGTTACAGGGGCAATGAGCAGTTCTTC. It is translated as CASSYRGNEQFF.

This clonotype was observed at least ten times. This rearrangement joins TRBV15 to TRBJ1-5, with 8 bases fitting TRBD1. This CDR3 is 18 amino acids long. V dropped 2 bases and J dropped 0; count of bases not matched to a gene: 9. CDR1 LNHNV and CDR2 YYDKDF come from the germline V gene (reference sequence). CDR3 bases: TGTGCCACCAGCAGAATACTGTACAGGGGGTATAGCAATCAGCCCCAGCATTTT. Translated: CATSRILYRGYSNQPQHF.

The chain joins TRBV29-1 to TRBJ2-6; the match to TRBD1 covers 9 bases. CDR3 length: 22 residues. Germline CDR1 is SQVTM and CDR2 is ANQGSEA. With 0 bases clipped from V and 0 bases from J, the junction kept 18 bases outside the gene matches. The CDR3 DNA is TGCAGCGTTGAAGATCCGGGCTCGCTCTGGACAGGGGACTCCTCTGGGGCCAACGTCCTGACTTTC. Translating gives CSVEDPGSLWTGDSSGANVLTF.

On this clonotype itself: Sequence at one end of the junction differs from germline and may be a read error. The J gene is TRBJ1-5, the V gene TRBV30; TRBD1 matches 7 bases. CDR1 GTSNPN and CDR2 SVGIG come from the germline V gene (reference sequence). The length of the CDR3 is 13 residues. CDR3 sequence: CTWTGTDGQPQHF. The CDR3 bases are TGTACCTGGACCGGGACAGATGGTCAGCCCCAGCATTTT. Full variable domain (remainder filled in from reference TRBV30 and TRBJ1-5): SQTIHQWPATLVQPVGSPLSLECTVEGTSNPNLYWYRQAAGRGLQLLFYSVGIGQISSEVPQNLSASRPQDRQFILSSKKLLLSDSGFYLCTWTGTDGQPQHFGDGTRLSIL.

This clonotype was seen a few times. This chain connects TRBV30 to TRBJ1-1, with 7 bases identical to TRBD1. The V gene end was trimmed by 3 bases and the J gene end by 1 base; junction bases not matched to a gene: 5. Per germline, CDR1 GTSNPN and CDR2 SVGIG (reference sequence). The CDR3 sequence is 14 residues long. The CDR3 sequence: CAWSNHRGNTEAFF. CDR3 nucleotide sequence: TGTGCCTGGAGCAACCACAGGGGGAACACTGAAGCTTTCTTT.